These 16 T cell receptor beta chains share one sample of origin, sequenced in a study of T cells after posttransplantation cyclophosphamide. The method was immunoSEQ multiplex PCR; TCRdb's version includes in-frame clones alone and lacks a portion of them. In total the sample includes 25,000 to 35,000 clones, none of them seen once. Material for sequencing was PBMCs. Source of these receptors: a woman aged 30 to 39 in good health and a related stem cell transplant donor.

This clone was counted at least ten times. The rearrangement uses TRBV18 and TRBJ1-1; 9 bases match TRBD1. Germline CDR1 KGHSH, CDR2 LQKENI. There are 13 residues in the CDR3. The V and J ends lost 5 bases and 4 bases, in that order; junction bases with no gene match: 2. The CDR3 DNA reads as TGTGCCAGCTCAGCGGGACAGGGCACTGAAGCTTTCTTT. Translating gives CASSAGQGTEAFF.

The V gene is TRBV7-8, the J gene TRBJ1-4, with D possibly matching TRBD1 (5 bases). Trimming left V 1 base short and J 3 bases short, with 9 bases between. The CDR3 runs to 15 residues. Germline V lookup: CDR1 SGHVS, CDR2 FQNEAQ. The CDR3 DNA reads TGTGCCAGCAGCTTAGTGGGGGGGGCTAATGAAAAACTGTTTTTT. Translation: CASSLVGGANEKLFF.

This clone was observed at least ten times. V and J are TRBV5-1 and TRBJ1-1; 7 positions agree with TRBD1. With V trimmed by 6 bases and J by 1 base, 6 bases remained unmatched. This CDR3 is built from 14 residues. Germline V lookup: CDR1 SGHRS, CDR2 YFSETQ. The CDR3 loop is CASTWGQPNTEAFF. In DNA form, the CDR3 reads TGCGCCAGCACCTGGGGACAGCCGAACACTGAAGCTTTCTTT.

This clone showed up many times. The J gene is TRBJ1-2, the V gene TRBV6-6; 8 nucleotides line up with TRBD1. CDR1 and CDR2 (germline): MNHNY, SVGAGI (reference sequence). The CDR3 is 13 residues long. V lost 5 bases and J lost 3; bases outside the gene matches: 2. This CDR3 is CASSKGQDYGYTF. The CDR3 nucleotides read TGTGCCAGCAGTAAGGGACAGGACTATGGCTACACCTTC.

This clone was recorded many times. The CDR3 DNA follows: TGTGCCAGCAGCCCAGACTACACAGATACGCAGTATTTT. Translated, it gives CASSPDYTDTQYF. The chain employs TRBV7-6 and TRBJ2-3; a weak D match, TRBD2 (5 bases). Germline V gene sequence: CDR1 SGHVS, CDR2 FNYEAQ. This CDR3 has 13 residues. The germline V and J ends were trimmed by 5 bases and 2 bases, with 8 bases remaining between them. The full variable domain, its missing parts supplied by reference TRBV7-6 and TRBJ2-3, is GAGVSQSPRYKVTKRGQDVALRCDPISGHVSLYWYRQALGQGPEFLTYFNYEAQQDKSGLPNDRFSAERPEGSISTLTIQRTEQRDSAMYRCASSPDYTDTQYFGPGTRLTVL.

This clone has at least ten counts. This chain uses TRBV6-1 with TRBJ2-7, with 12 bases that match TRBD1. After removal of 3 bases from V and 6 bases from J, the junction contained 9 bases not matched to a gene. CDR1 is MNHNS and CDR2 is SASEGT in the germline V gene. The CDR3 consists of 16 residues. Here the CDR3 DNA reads TGTGCCAGCAGTGACACACCGGGACAGGGGGCTGGCGAGCAGTACTTC. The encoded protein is CASSDTPGQGAGEQYF.

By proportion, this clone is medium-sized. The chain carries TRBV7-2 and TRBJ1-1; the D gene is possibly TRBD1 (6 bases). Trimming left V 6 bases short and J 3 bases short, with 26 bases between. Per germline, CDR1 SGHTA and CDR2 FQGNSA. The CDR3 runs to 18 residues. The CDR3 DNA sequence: TGTGCCAGCAGGACATGGGGGCGCCCAGGTTTGGGGGACACTGAAGCTTTCTTT. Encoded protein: CASRTWGRPGLGDTEAFF.

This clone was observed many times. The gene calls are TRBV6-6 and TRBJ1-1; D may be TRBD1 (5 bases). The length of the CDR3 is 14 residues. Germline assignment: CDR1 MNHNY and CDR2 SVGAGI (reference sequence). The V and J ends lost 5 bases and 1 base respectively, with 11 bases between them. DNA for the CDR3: TGTGCCAGCAGTCTGCTTACAGGGAACACTGAAGCTTTCTTT. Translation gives CASSLLTGNTEAFF.

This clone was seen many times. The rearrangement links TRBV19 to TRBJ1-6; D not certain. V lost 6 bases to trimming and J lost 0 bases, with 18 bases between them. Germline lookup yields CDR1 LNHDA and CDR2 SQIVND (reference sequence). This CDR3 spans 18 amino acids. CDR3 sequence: CASRNQAPPSSYNSPLHF. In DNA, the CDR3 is TGTGCCAGTAGAAACCAGGCACCCCCGAGCTCCTATAATTCACCCCTCCACTTT. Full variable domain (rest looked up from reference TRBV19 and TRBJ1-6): DGGITQSPKYLFRKEGQNVTLSCEQNLNHDAMYWYRQDPGQGLRLIYYSQIVNDFQKGDIAEGYSVSREKKESFPLTVTSAQKNPTAFYLCASRNQAPPSSYNSPLHFGNGTRLTVT.

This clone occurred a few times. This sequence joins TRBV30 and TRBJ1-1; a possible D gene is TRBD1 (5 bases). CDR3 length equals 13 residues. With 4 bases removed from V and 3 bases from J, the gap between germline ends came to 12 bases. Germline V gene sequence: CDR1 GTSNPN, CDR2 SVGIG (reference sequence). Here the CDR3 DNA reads TGTGCCTGGATGAGGGGCCGGGACACTGAAGCTTTCTTT. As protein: CAWMRGRDTEAFF.

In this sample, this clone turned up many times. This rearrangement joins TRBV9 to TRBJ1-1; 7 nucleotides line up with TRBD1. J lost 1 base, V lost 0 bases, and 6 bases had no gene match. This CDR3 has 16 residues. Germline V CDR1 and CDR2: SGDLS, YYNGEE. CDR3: CASSVAPQGGNTEAFF. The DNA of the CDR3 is TGTGCCAGCAGCGTAGCACCTCAGGGGGGGAACACTGAAGCTTTCTTT.

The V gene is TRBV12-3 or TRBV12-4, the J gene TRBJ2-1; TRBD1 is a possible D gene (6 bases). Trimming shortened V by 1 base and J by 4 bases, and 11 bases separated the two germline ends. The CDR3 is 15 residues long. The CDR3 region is CASSLGTVAYNEQFF. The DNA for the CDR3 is TGTGCCAGCAGTTTAGGGACAGTTGCGTACAATGAGCAGTTCTTC.

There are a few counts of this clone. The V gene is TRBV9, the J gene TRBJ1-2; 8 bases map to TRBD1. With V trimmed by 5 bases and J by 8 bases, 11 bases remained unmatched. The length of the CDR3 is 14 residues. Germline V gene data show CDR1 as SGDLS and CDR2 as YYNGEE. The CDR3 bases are TGTGCCAGCAGTCAGGGGGCTGCCTCAAGCGGCTACACCTTC. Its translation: CASSQGAASSGYTF.

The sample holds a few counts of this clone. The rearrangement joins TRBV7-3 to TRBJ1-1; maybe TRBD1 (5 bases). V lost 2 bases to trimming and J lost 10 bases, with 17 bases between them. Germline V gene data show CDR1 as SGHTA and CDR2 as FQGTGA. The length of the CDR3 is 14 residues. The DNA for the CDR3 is TGTGCCAGCAGCTTACAGGCGGGGGTTCAGTTAGCTTTCTTT. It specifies CASSLQAGVQLAFF.

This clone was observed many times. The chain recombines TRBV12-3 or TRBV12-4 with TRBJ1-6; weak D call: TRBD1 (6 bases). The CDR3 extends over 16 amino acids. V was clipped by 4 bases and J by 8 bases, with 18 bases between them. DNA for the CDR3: TGTGCCAGCAGTTCCCCCCGGGGGGGGCGCGATTCACCCCTCCACTTT. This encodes CASSSPRGGRDSPLHF.

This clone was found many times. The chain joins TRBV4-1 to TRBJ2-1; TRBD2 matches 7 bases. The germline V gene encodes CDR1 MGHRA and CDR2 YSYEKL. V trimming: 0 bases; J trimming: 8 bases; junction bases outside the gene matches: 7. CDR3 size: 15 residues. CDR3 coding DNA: TGCGCCAGCAGCCAAGATCCCGAGCGGGGTTATGAGCAGTTCTTC. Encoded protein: CASSQDPERGYEQFF.